This TCR beta chain was captured in a study of T cell responses to AZD1222 COVID-19 vaccine. CDR3 length: 16 amino acids. The germline CDR1 and CDR2 sequences are KGHDR and SFDVKD. Unmatched junction bases numbered 4, after V lost 2 bases and J lost 2 bases. Analysis merged second doses at about 4 or about 12 weeks. About this clone: Its cognate antigen is unknown.

Points from the study as a whole: Most donors were white British, females outnumbered males, and clonal diversity was possibly underestimated.

Repertoires were generated with immunoSEQ multiplex PCR, while TCRdb's copy carries only in-frame clones and drops some. Of more than 150,000 clones in the sample, 80% to 90% are singletons; the top ten hold about 9.8%. The starting material was peripheral blood, obtained 28 days after the second AZD1222 dose. The source is an adult who received the AZD1222 COVID-19 vaccine. The chain uses TRBV24-1 and TRBJ1-5; 8 bases line up with TRBD1. CDR3 loop: CATSDSQGAGNQPQHF. CDR3 coding DNA: TGTGCCACCAGTGATTCTCAGGGGGCTGGCAATCAGCCCCAGCATTTT.